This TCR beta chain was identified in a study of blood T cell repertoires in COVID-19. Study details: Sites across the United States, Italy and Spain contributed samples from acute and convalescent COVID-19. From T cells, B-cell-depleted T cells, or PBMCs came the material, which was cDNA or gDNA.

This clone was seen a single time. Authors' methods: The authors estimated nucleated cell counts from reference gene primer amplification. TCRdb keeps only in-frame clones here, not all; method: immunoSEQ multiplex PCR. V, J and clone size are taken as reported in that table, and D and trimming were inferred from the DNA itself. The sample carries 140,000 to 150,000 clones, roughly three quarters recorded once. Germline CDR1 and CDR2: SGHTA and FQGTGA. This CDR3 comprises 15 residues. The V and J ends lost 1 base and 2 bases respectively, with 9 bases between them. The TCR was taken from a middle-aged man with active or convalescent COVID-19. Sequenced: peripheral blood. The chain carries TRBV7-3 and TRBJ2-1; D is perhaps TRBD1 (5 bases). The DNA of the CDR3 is TGTGCCAGCAGCTTAATATGGGGCCCCTACAATGAGCAGTTCTTC. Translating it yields CASSLIWGPYNEQFF.